The entry below gives a single TCR beta chain sequence along with its context. Its antigen is undetermined. Every sample had 95,000 to 100,000 of its TCR templates assayed. TCRdb's copy holds only in-frame clones and misses some; the assay was immunoSEQ multiplex PCR. The sample lists over 95,000 clones, around 93% occurring once. V lost 3 bases and J lost 14, with 19 bases in between. The CDR3 spans 13 residues. Germline CDR1 is MNHNS and CDR2 is SASEGT. This entry belongs to a study of siplizumab effects on memory and regulatory T cells. Study outcomes and limitations: Tregs that proliferated in siplizumab cultures did not have their suppressive function confirmed. Siplizumab produced a significant reduction in alloreactive sequences that were traceable to unstimulated CD4+ memory cells.

Material: non-Treg CD4+ T cells sorted from blood. This sequence joins TRBV6-1 and TRBJ1-2, with D possibly matching TRBD1 (5 bases). The TCR originated in a human donor in good health. CDR3 in DNA: TGTGCCAGCAGTGAGGGGCCGGGAGGGCCACATACCTTC. Encoded protein: CASSEGPGGPHTF.